The present TCR beta chain was sequenced within a study of PD-1 blockade in classical Hodgkin lymphoma. Time point: cycle 4 day 1 (C4D1), after more than five weeks of nivolumab. Every patient relapsed after autologous stem cell transplantation, and brentuximab vedotin exposure varied. Negative magnetic selection isolated CD4+ T cells from thawed PBMCs. Classifying best responses yielded complete response, partial response or progressive disease. Study-wide results and caveats: When set against healthy donors, newly diagnosed patients were reported to show lower baseline TCR diversity.

A note on this clone: Its antigen is as yet unknown.

Sequencing used immunoSEQ multiplex PCR; TCRdb keeps in-frame clones, though not all of them. The sample has around 25,000 clones; approximately 85% are singletons. The sequences come from CD4+ T cells from blood, collected before the fourth cycle of nivolumab. This clonotype was obtained from a human donor with classical Hodgkin lymphoma.

CDR3 in amino acids: CASSFTGTGYAEQYF. The CDR3 DNA is TGTGCCAGCAGCTTCACCGGGACAGGGTATGCCGAGCAGTACTTC. The rearrangement uses TRBV7-2 and TRBJ2-7; 9 bases agree with TRBD1. V shed 3 bases, J shed 6 bases, and the junction held 9 bases outside the gene matches. The CDR3 has 15 residues. Germline CDR1 and CDR2: SGHTA and FQGNSA.